Each of the 25 T cell receptor beta chains below was sequenced from the same sample in a study of human T cells and chemical hapten exposure. TCRdb re-called the RACE reads through MiXCR, storing one row per CDR3 protein. The sample yields some 170,000 distinct CDR3 sequences, about a fifth seen once. The time point was: patch test 1, 2 weeks after DPC sensitization. Treatment reported: therapeutic diphenylcyclopropenone sensitization with weekly scalp DPC. The sequences come from whole blood, collected in connection with sensitization to the hapten diphenylcyclopropenone (DPC). Source of these receptors: a woman aged 45-59 years with alopecia areata. Some clones in this sample may be carry-over from other donors' samples.

The genes are TRBV29-1 and TRBJ2-1, with 11 positions matching TRBD2. J was trimmed by 10 bases and V by 2 bases; bases with no gene match: 7. CDR3 size: 14 residues. Germline values: CDR1 SQVTM, CDR2 ANQGSEA. CDR3 coding DNA: TGCAGCGTTGAACGTAGCGGGAGGGTAGCCGAGCAGTTCTTC. Amino acids: CSVERSGRVAEQFF.

This clonotype turned up a few times. V and J are TRBV5-8 and TRBJ1-4, with 7 bases fitting TRBD1. V shed 4 bases and J 0 bases; nucleotides not matched to a gene: 3. In germline, CDR1 is SGHTS, CDR2 YDEGEE. The CDR3 covers 15 residues. The CDR3 DNA follows: TGTGCCAGCAGCAGACAGGGCGCAACTAATGAAAAACTGTTTTTT. Amino acids: CASSRQGATNEKLFF.

The chain recombines TRBV3-1 with TRBJ2-2, with no clear D. Germline values: CDR1 LGHDT, CDR2 YNNKEL (reference sequence). Trimming stripped 4 bases from V and 9 bases from J, with 9 bases between. This CDR3 has 12 amino acids. The chain's CDR3 is CASSPVQRELFF. The DNA for the CDR3 is TGTGCCAGCAGCCCAGTTCAAAGGGAGCTGTTTTTT.

The chain employs TRBV28 and TRBJ2-1; perhaps TRBD1 as D (5 bases). Trimming left V 3 bases short and J 15 bases short, with 21 bases between. The germline V gene has CDR1 MDHEN and CDR2 SYDVKM. This CDR3 has 14 amino acids. CDR3 loop: CASSLNALRGRGFF. In DNA, the CDR3 is TGTGCCAGCAGTTTGAACGCCTTACGTGGTAGGGGGTTCTTC.

The genes are TRBV20-1 and TRBJ2-7, with 7 bases matching TRBD1. V lost 6 bases and J lost 3; bases outside the gene matches: 5. Germline V CDR1 and CDR2: DFQATT, SNEGSKA (reference sequence). This CDR3 is built from 12 residues. The CDR3 spells CSAVGQVYEQYF. The CDR3 region has the DNA TGCAGTGCCGTTGGACAGGTCTACGAGCAGTACTTC.

This clonotype was counted once. The chain links TRBV6-2 or TRBV6-3 to TRBJ2-1; 8 bases are a match to TRBD2. There are 14 residues in the CDR3. Germline values: CDR1 MNHEY, CDR2 SVGEGT. V was clipped by 5 bases and J by 5 bases; unmatched bases: 5. CDR3 amino acids: CASSNLAGHNEQFF. The CDR3 nucleotides are TGTGCCAGCAGTAATCTAGCGGGTCACAATGAGCAGTTCTTC.

The chain links TRBV18 to TRBJ2-1; TRBD2 is a possible D gene (6 bases). The CDR3 covers 13 residues. The germline V and J ends were trimmed by 3 bases and 6 bases, with 9 bases remaining between them. The germline V gene encodes CDR1 KGHSH and CDR2 LQKENI. The CDR3 sequence: CASSPGTLNEQFF. The CDR3 region has the DNA TGTGCCAGCTCACCCGGGACTCTCAATGAGCAGTTCTTC.

The rearrangement links TRBV15 to TRBJ1-2; 10 nucleotides line up with TRBD1. V shed 8 bases, J shed 7 bases, and the junction held 10 bases outside the gene matches. From germline, CDR1 is LNHNV and CDR2 YYDKDF (reference sequence). The length of the CDR3 is 14 residues. This CDR3 is CATRTRQGAGGYTF. Written as DNA, the CDR3 is TGTGCCACCCGAACCAGACAGGGGGCAGGTGGCTACACCTTC.

There are a few counts of this clonotype. The V and J genes are TRBV5-1 and TRBJ2-1, with 10 bases aligning to TRBD2. Trimming removed 4 bases from V and 4 bases from J; junction bases left unmatched: 5. This CDR3 spans 15 amino acids. Germline CDR1 reads SGHRS; CDR2 reads YFSETQ. As DNA, the CDR3 is TGCGCCAGCAGCCTAGCGGGAGAGCCTTACAATGAGCAGTTCTTC. Its translation: CASSLAGEPYNEQFF.

This rearrangement joins TRBV2 to TRBJ2-3; TRBD2 matches at 7 bases. Trimming removed 0 bases from V and 4 bases from J; junction bases left unmatched: 7. From germline, CDR1 is SNHLY and CDR2 FYNNEI. The CDR3 covers 16 residues. Written as DNA, the CDR3 is TGTGCCAGCAGTGAAGCGGCGGCGGGAGACTCAGATACGCAGTATTTT. It specifies CASSEAAAGDSDTQYF.

The CDR3 sequence: CASSVEEWGSPGGAFF. The CDR3 nucleotides read TGTGCCAGCAGCGTAGAGGAATGGGGATCCCCCGGGGGTGCTTTCTTT. The rearrangement links TRBV9 to TRBJ1-1; TRBD1 might be the D (5 bases). The CDR3 sequence is 16 residues long. V lost 0 bases and J lost 11, with 23 bases in between. Germline lookup yields CDR1 SGDLS and CDR2 YYNGEE. Full variable domain (remainder filled in from reference TRBV9 and TRBJ1-1): DSGVTQTPKHLITATGQRVTLRCSPRSGDLSVYWYQQSLDQGLQFLIQYYNGEERAKGNILERFSAQQFPDLHSELNLSSLELGDSALYFCASSVEEWGSPGGAFFGQGTRLTVV.

The rearrangement joins TRBV9 to TRBJ2-7, with 9 bases aligning to TRBD2. Germline values: CDR1 SGDLS, CDR2 YYNGEE. CDR3 length: 14 amino acids. V trimming: 5 bases; J trimming: 5 bases; junction bases outside the gene matches: 8. The CDR3 bases are TGTGCCAGCAGTACTAGCGGGCTTCCTCACGAGCAGTACTTC. Its translation is CASSTSGLPHEQYF.

This chain links TRBV12-3 or TRBV12-4 with TRBJ2-2; D gene uncertain. The ends were cut back, 6 bases at V and 3 bases at J, with 8 bases in the middle. This CDR3 has 13 residues. The CDR3 loop is CASRLSDTGELFF. For the CDR3, the DNA is TGTGCCAGCAGATTATCGGACACCGGGGAGCTGTTTTTT.

V usage is TRBV2 and J usage is TRBJ1-1; 11 bases are shared with TRBD1. Germline lookup yields CDR1 SNHLY and CDR2 FYNNEI. The CDR3 totals 17 residues. V lost 7 bases to trimming and J lost 1 base; unmatched junction nucleotides: 11. CDR3 sequence reads: CASNSDRGLRGNTEAFF. Written as DNA, the CDR3 is TGTGCCAGCAATTCGGACAGGGGGCTGAGGGGGAACACTGAAGCTTTCTTT.

Only a few counts were recorded for this clonotype. This sequence joins TRBV2 and TRBJ2-2; D unclear. Germline assignment: CDR1 SNHLY and CDR2 FYNNEI. This CDR3 spans 15 amino acids. The V end lost 3 bases, the J end lost 8 bases, and 16 bases lay between the germline ends. This CDR3 is CASSEQAVLSGELFF. The CDR3 DNA sequence: TGTGCCAGCAGTGAGCAGGCCGTCCTTTCGGGGGAGCTGTTTTTT.

This clonotype was picked up a small number of times. The chain employs TRBV7-2 and TRBJ2-3; 9 bases align to TRBD2. Germline CDR1 is SGHTA and CDR2 is FQGNSA. CDR3 length equals 15 residues. Trimming removed 7 bases from V and 2 bases from J; junction bases left unmatched: 7. The CDR3 loop is CASILTSGITDTQYF. The CDR3 nucleotides read TGTGCCAGCATCCTGACTAGCGGCATCACAGATACGCAGTATTTT. The full variable domain, with the rest looked up from reference TRBV7-2 and TRBJ2-3, is GAGVSQSPSNKVTEKGKDVELRCDPISGHTALYWYRQSLGQGLEFLIYFQGNSAPDKSGLPSDRFSAERTGGSVSTLTIQRTQQEDSAVYLCASILTSGITDTQYFGPGTRLTVL.

The rearrangement links TRBV29-1 to TRBJ1-3; D possibly corresponds to TRBD1 (5 bases). Germline CDR1 is SQVTM and CDR2 is ANQGSEA. There are 13 residues in the CDR3. V lost 7 bases and J 0 bases, leaving 10 bases between the germline ends. The CDR3 sequence is CSAGHHSGNTIYF. Here the CDR3 DNA reads TGCAGCGCCGGACATCACTCTGGAAACACCATATATTTT.

This rearrangement joins TRBV12-3 or TRBV12-4 to TRBJ2-1; D is perhaps TRBD2 (5 bases). V lost 0 bases to trimming and J lost 5 bases, with 11 bases between them. The CDR3 has 15 residues. The CDR3 loop is CASSLAMGAHNEQFF. Written as DNA, the CDR3 is TGTGCCAGCAGTTTAGCGATGGGAGCCCACAATGAGCAGTTCTTC.

The V and J genes are TRBV6-1 and TRBJ2-3; 7 bases are a match to TRBD2. The CDR3 extends over 14 amino acids. The germline gives CDR1 MNHNS, CDR2 SASEGT. With 6 bases clipped from V and 0 bases from J, the junction kept 3 bases outside the gene matches. In DNA, the CDR3 is TGTGCCAGCAGGATAGCGGGTAGCACAGATACGCAGTATTTT. It translates to CASRIAGSTDTQYF.

This clonotype was seen ten or more times. The chain links TRBV29-1 to TRBJ2-1; TRBD2 aligns across 7 bases. From germline, CDR1 is SQVTM and CDR2 ANQGSEA. The CDR3 is 12 residues long. J was trimmed by 9 bases and V by 4 bases; bases with no gene match: 6. The DNA for the CDR3 is TGCAGCGTTGCAAGCGGGGCGGGTGAGCAGTTCTTC. It specifies CSVASGAGEQFF.

This rearrangement joins TRBV20-1 to TRBJ2-4; D gene ambiguous. V lost 0 bases and J lost 4, with 10 bases in between. The V gene's germline CDR1 is DFQATT and CDR2 SNEGSKA (reference sequence). The length of the CDR3 is 14 residues. Here the CDR3 DNA reads TGCAGTGCTAGAGAGTCCAGCCTTAAAAACATTCAGTACTTC. Amino acids: CSARESSLKNIQYF.

This clonotype came up a few times. This chain connects TRBV20-1 to TRBJ2-3; 11 positions match TRBD2. Germline V lookup: CDR1 DFQATT, CDR2 SNEGSKA (reference sequence). The CDR3 spans 15 residues. After removal of 6 bases from V and 6 bases from J, the junction contained 11 bases not matched to a gene. The CDR3 loop reads CSARPFSGRVDTQYF. The CDR3 bases are TGCAGTGCCCGACCTTTTAGCGGGAGGGTCGATACGCAGTATTTT.

The V call is TRBV20-1, the J call TRBJ2-1; 11 bases align to TRBD2. Germline trimming cut 1 base from V and 4 bases from J; bases unmatched to any gene: 3. This CDR3 has 15 amino acids. The V gene's germline CDR1 is DFQATT and CDR2 SNEGSKA (reference sequence). CDR3 loop: CSARVGLAGYNEQFF. The CDR3 region has the DNA TGCAGTGCTAGAGTTGGACTAGCGGGTTACAATGAGCAGTTCTTC.

The chain carries TRBV5-1 and TRBJ2-7; 7 bases fit TRBD1. Per germline, CDR1 SGHRS and CDR2 YFSETQ. This CDR3 is 14 amino acids long. Losses at the gene ends were 0 bases for V and 1 base for J; bases not matched to a gene: 1. As DNA, the CDR3 is TGCGCCAGCAGCTTGGGCAGGGGGTCCTACGAGCAGTACTTC. It translates to CASSLGRGSYEQYF.

This rearrangement joins TRBV7-9 to TRBJ2-3, with TRBD2 matching over 14 bases. CDR1 is SEHNR, CDR2 FQNEAQ, per germline (reference sequence). The CDR3 extends over 16 amino acids. V shed 5 bases, J shed 4 bases, and the junction held 5 bases outside the gene matches. CDR3 loop: CASSGRLAGGPDTQYF. CDR3 bases: TGTGCCAGCAGCGGTCGACTAGCGGGAGGGCCAGATACGCAGTATTTT.